Only a few counts were recorded for the clone carrying this T cell receptor (beta chain). In germline, CDR1 is SNHLY, CDR2 FYNNEI. The CDR3 length is 16 residues. With 6 bases removed from V and 1 base from J, the gap between germline ends came to 13 bases. The source of the sample is a study of blood T cell repertoires in COVID-19. Study background: From T cells, B-cell-depleted T cells, or PBMCs came the material, which was cDNA or gDNA.

As originally analysed: For nucleated cells, counts were estimated from reference gene primer amplification. TCRdb keeps only in-frame clones here, not all; method: immunoSEQ multiplex PCR. The DNA gave D and trimming, while V, J and clone size come from that table. The sample comprises around 150,000 clones, around four fifths of which are singletons, and around 9.9% rests with the top ten. Specimen: peripheral blood. The receptor was isolated from a human donor in a cohort sampled during active COVID-19. The chain combines TRBV2 with TRBJ1-6; possibly TRBD1 for D (6 bases). DNA of the CDR3: TGTGCCAGCAGAGGGACACACGCTTCCTATAATTCACCCCTCCACTTT. Translated: CASRGTHASYNSPLHF.